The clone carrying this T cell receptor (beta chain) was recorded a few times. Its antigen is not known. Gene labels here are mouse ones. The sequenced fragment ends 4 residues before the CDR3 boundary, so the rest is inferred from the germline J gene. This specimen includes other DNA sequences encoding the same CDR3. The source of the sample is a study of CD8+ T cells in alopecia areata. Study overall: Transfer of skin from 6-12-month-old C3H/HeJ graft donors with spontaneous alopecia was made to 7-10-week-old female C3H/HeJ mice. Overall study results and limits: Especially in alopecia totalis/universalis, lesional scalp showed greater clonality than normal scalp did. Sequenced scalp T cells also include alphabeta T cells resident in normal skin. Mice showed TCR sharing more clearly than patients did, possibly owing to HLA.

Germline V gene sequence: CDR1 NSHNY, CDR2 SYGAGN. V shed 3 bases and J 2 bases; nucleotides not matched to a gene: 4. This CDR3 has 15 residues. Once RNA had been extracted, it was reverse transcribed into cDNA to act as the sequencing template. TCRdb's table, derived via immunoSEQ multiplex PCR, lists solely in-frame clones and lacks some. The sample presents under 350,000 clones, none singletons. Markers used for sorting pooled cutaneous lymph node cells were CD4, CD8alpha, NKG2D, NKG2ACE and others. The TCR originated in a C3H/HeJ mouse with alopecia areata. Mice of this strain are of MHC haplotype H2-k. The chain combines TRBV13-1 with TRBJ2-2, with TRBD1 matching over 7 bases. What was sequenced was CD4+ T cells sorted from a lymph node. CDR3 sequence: CASSGQGGNTGQLYF. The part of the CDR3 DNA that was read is TGTGCCAGCAGTGGACAGGGTGGTAACACCGGG.